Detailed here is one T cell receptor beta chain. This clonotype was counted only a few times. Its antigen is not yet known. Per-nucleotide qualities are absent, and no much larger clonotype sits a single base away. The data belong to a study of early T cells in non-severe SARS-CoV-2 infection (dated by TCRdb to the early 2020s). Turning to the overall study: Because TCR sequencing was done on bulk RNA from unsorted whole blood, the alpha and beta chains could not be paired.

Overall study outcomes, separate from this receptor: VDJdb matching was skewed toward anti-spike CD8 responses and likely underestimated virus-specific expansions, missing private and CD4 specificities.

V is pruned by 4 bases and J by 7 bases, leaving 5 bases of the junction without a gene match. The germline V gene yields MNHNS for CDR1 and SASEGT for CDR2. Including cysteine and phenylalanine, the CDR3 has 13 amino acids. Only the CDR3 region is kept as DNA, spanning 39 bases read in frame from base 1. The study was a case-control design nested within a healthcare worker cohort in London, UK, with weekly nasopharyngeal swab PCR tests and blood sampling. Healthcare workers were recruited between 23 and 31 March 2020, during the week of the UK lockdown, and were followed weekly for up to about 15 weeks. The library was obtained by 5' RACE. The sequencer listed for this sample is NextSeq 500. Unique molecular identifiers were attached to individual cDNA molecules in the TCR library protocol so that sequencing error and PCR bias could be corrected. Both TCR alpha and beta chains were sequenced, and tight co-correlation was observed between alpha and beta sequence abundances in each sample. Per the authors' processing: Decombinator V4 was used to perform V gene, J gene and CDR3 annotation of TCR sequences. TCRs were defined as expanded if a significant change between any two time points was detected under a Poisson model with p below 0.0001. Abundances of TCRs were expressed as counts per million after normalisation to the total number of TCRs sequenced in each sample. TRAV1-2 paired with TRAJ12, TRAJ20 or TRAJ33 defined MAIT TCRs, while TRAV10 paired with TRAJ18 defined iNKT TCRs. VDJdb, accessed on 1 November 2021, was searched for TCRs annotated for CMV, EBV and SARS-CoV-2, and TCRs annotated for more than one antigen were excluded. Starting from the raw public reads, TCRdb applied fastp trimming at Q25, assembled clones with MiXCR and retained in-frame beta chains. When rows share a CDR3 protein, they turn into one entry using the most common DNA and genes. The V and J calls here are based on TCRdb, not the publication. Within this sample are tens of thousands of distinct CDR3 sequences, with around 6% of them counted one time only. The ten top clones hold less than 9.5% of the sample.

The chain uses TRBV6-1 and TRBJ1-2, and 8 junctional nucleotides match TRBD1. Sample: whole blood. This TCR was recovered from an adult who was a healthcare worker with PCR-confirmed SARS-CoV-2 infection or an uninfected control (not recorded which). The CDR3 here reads CASSGQGLAGYTF. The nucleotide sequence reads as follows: TGTGCCAGCAGTGGACAGGGGCTCGCTGGCTACACCTTC.